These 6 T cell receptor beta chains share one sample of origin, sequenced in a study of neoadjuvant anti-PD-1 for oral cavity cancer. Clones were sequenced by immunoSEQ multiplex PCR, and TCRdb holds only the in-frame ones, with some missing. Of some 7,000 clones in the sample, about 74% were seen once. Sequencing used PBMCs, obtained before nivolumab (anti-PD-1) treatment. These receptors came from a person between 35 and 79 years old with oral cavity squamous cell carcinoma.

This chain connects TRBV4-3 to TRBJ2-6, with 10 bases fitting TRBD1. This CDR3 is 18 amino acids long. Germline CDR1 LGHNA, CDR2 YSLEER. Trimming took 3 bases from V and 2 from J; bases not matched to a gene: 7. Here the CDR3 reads CASSHLGQGVAGANVLTF. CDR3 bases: TGCGCCAGCAGCCACTTAGGACAGGGGGTTGCTGGGGCCAACGTCCTGACTTTC.

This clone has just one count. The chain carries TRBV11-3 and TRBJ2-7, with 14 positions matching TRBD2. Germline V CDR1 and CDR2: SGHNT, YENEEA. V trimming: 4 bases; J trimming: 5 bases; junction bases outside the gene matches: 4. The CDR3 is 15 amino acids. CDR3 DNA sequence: TGTGCCAGCAGCTCCGGACTAGCGGGGGGCCACGAGCAGTACTTC. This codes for CASSSGLAGGHEQYF.

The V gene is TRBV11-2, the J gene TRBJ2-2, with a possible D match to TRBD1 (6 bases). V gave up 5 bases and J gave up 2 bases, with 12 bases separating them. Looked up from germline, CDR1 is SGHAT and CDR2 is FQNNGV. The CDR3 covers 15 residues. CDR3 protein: CASSVGQINTGELFF. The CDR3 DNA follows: TGTGCCAGCAGCGTTGGACAGATTAACACCGGGGAGCTGTTTTTT.

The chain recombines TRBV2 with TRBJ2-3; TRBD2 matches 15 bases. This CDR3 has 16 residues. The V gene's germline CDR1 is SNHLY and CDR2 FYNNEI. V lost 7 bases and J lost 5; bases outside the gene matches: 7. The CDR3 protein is CASTFGLAGGGDTQYF. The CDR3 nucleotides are TGTGCCAGCACCTTCGGACTAGCGGGGGGGGGAGATACGCAGTATTTT.

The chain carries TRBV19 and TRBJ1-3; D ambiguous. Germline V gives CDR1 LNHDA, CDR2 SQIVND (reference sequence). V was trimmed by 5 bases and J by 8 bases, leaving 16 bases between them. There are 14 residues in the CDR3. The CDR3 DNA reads TGTGCCAGTAGTGAGGGATCGGTCGGGTACACCATATATTTT. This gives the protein CASSEGSVGYTIYF.

The CDR3 loop is CASSDPASGANVLTF. The CDR3 coding sequence is TGCGCCAGCAGTGACCCTGCCTCTGGGGCCAACGTCCTGACTTTC. This sequence joins TRBV10-1 and TRBJ2-6; no definite D call. V dropped 3 bases and J dropped 0 bases, with 6 bases sitting between them. The CDR3 contains 15 residues. Germline V lookup: CDR1 WNHNN, CDR2 SYGVQD (reference sequence).